This T cell receptor (beta chain) comes out of a study of cytomegalovirus exposure and HLA in healthy donors. A word on this clone: Its target is unknown.

PCR amplification relied on 60 Vbeta primers (plus 13 Jbeta primers). Data came from immunoSEQ multiplex PCR; TCRdb stores just in-frame clones and leaves some out. The data hold 250,000 to 350,000 clones, with roughly 90% observed a single time. Germline lookup yields CDR1 MNHEY and CDR2 SMNVEV (reference sequence). The CDR3 spans 16 residues. V shed 5 bases and J 1 base; nucleotides not matched to a gene: 7. Broader study findings: Several of the most significant clusters appeared, in a later analysis, to be linked to common viral pathogens.

The receptor comes from a man aged 40-49 years in good health and CMV-seropositive. This chain connects TRBV27 to TRBJ2-5; 10 positions agree with TRBD2. The sequenced sample was PBMCs. CDR3 in amino acids: CASSPGTSVGQETQYF. The CDR3 DNA follows: TGTGCCAGCAGTCCGGGGACTAGCGTAGGCCAAGAGACCCAGTACTTC.